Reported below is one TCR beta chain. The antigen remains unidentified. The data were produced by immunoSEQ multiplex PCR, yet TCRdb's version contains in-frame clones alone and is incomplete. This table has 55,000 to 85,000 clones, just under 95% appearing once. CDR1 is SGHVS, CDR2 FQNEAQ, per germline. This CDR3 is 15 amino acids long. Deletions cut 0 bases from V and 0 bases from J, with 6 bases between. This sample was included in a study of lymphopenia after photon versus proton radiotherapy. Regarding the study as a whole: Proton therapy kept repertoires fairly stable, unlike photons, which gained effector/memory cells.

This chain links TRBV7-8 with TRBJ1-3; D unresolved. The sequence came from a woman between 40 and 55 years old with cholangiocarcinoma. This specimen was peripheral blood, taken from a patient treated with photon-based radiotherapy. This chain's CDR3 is CASSLADSSGNTIYF. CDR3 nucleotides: TGTGCCAGCAGCTTAGCTGATAGCTCTGGAAACACCATATATTTT.